Listed below are T cell receptor beta chains from one sample, sequenced in a study of cytomegalovirus exposure and HLA in healthy donors. Generated by immunoSEQ multiplex PCR, the TCRdb table keeps only in-frame clones and is missing some. The data show tens of thousands of clones, about 90% seen once. The source material was PBMCs. The receptors were sampled from a woman aged 18 to 35 in good health and CMV-seropositive. The CDR3 runs from the conserved cysteine through the conserved F or W. D genes are given only for firm matches. Clone size appears in some rows only: once, few, many, or a class for an expanded clone.

>TRBD2|TRBV7-2|NA|TRBJ2-7
TGTGCCAGCAGCTTAGCCGTAGCGGGGGGGTACGAGCAGTACTTC
CASSLAVAGGYEQYF
>NA|TRBV9|once|TRBJ2-3
TGTGCCAGCAGCGGCCGGGTGAGGTCTAGCACAGATACGCAGTATTTT
CASSGRVRSSTDTQYF
>TRBD1|TRBV27|NA|TRBJ1-6
TGTGCCAGCAGTGACAGGGTTGGGTCACCCCTCCACTTT
CASSDRVGSPLHF
>TRBD1|TRBV11-2|NA|TRBJ2-2
TGTGCCAGCAGCACCCTCGGGGGCAACAGGGGGCGGTCCGGGGAGCTGTTTTTT
CASSTLGGNRGRSGELFF
>TRBD1|TRBV6-1|NA|TRBJ2-5
TGTGCCAGCAGTGAAGGTCTAGGGACAGGGGGAGAGACCCAGTACTTC
CASSEGLGTGGETQYF
>NA|TRBV9|once|TRBJ1-1
TGTGCCAGCAGCGTAGTGGGGAGTGTTGCTGAAGCTTTCTTT
CASSVVGSVAEAFF
>NA|TRBV14|once|TRBJ2-3
TGTGCCAGCAGCCTGGCAAGCGCTATATACACAGATACGCAGTATTTT
CASSLASAIYTDTQYF
>NA|TRBV14|NA|TRBJ1-5
TGTGCCAGCAGCCATGGGGGCGAAGGTCAGCCCCAGCATTTT
CASSHGGEGQPQHF
>TRBD1|TRBV19|few|TRBJ1-5
TGTGCCAGTAGCGGGACAGGATGGGGGGGACAGCCCCAGCATTTT
CASSGTGWGGQPQHF
>NA|TRBV6-6|NA|TRBJ2-7
TGTGCCACCAAGGAGGTCCACGAGCAGTACTTC
CATKEVHEQYF
>NA|TRBV2|NA|TRBJ2-3
TGTGCCAGCGCCCCTCGAGGTGGCCTCACAGATACGCAGTATTTT
CASAPRGGLTDTQYF